This is a list of T cell receptor beta chains from one sample in a study of blood T cell repertoires in COVID-19. Method: immunoSEQ multiplex PCR; TCRdb's copy keeps in-frame clones and lacks some. Of about 200,000 clones listed, around nine tenths are singletons. Sequencing was performed on peripheral blood. The receptors shown here come from a man aged 18 to 30 with active or convalescent COVID-19. The conserved cysteine and the conserved F or W are not part of the CDR3 here. The order of the fields is J gene, D gene, V gene, clone size, CDR3 protein. A D gene is named only where the DNA matches it firmly. Clone size is given for some rows only: seen once, a few or many times, or a class if the clone is expanded.

TRBJ1-4 | NA | TRBV7-8 | NA | ASSLGGSNEKLF
TRBJ1-1 | NA | TRBV6-5 | NA | ASSTRYRVGTEAF
TRBJ2-1 | NA | TRBV3-1/TRBV3-2 | NA | ASSQTSYNEQF
TRBJ2-2 | NA | TRBV28 | once | ASTPLSGDGELF
TRBJ2-5 | NA | TRBV28 | NA | ASSKLGQFQETQY
TRBJ2-3 | NA | TRBV5-1 | NA | ASSFLASSTDTQY
TRBJ2-1 | TRBD2 | TRBV6-5 | NA | ASSYLWGGEQF
TRBJ1-4 | TRBD1 | TRBV7-2 | NA | ASSLRGTVGEKLF
TRBJ1-2 | TRBD1 | TRBV30 | NA | AWNGQGGGYT
TRBJ1-6 | NA | TRBV27 | NA | ASSLWAASYNSPLH
TRBJ1-2 | TRBD1 | TRBV5-1 | NA | ASSLDRVVYGYT
TRBJ2-1 | NA | TRBV27 | NA | ASSNRRDFNEQF
TRBJ2-5 | TRBD2 | TRBV18 | NA | ASSPGTSGRAGETQY
TRBJ1-2 | TRBD1 | TRBV2 | NA | ASSHQGVYGYT
TRBJ2-1 | TRBD2 | TRBV11-3 | NA | ASSLTSGVGEQF
TRBJ2-2 | TRBD1 | TRBV30 | NA | AWKEGTGNTGELF
TRBJ2-7 | TRBD2 | TRBV2 | NA | ASMRAGASYEQY
TRBJ1-6 | NA | TRBV11-3 | NA | ASSLVPRHVYSPLH
TRBJ2-1 | TRBD2 | TRBV19 | NA | ASSTTFKTSGPGDEQF
TRBJ2-3 | TRBD2 | TRBV2 | NA | ASSDSRGGSSDTQY
TRBJ2-1 | TRBD2 | TRBV5-6 | NA | ASSSGLAREQF
TRBJ2-1 | TRBD1 | TRBV13 | few | ASSSGQGSYNEQF
TRBJ1-6 | NA | TRBV6-6 | NA | ASSYDTKRGSPLH
TRBJ1-2 | TRBD1 | TRBV19 | NA | ASSMRQGATRNYGYT
TRBJ1-5 | NA | TRBV5-1 | NA | ASSLGQVNQPQH
TRBJ1-1 | NA | TRBV5-1 | NA | ASSLDSGANTEAF
TRBJ1-1 | TRBD1 | TRBV7-9 | NA | AVTGTGTEAF